Following are 3 T cell receptor beta chains from one sample sequenced in a study of blood T cell repertoires in COVID-19. Here immunoSEQ multiplex PCR was the method, and the copy in TCRdb shows in-frame clones only, minus some. The sample contains about 130,000 clones, around 79% of which appear only once. The source material was peripheral blood. The receptors were sampled from a woman in her 70s with COVID-19, enrolled during active disease.

This clone has just a few counts. The chain uses TRBV4-2 and TRBJ2-7, with TRBD2 identical over 13 bases. The trim removed 5 bases at V and 5 bases at J, leaving 6 bases unmatched. The CDR3 is made up of 15 amino acids. Germline V gives CDR1 LGHNA, CDR2 YNFKEQ. The CDR3 is CASSATSGGAHEQYF. CDR3 sequence (DNA): TGTGCCAGCAGCGCCACTAGCGGGGGGGCCCACGAGCAGTACTTC.

The J gene is TRBJ2-1, the V gene TRBV27; 8 bases align to TRBD2. There are 14 residues in the CDR3. Germline V gene sequence: CDR1 MNHEY, CDR2 SMNVEV (reference sequence). V gave up 9 bases and J gave up 7 bases; unmatched junction bases: 11. CDR3 nucleotides: TGTGCCAGTCGGGGGGGGGCTGTGTTGAATGAGCAGTTCTTC. Encoded protein: CASRGGAVLNEQFF.

The V gene is TRBV4-2, the J gene TRBJ2-4; weak D call: TRBD1 (6 bases). This CDR3 has 16 amino acids. CDR1 LGHNA and CDR2 YNFKEQ come from the germline V gene. Deletions cut 3 bases from V and 1 base from J, with 13 bases between. CDR3 DNA: TGTGCCAGCAGCCATCCAACAGGGTCTGCCAAAAACATTCAGTACTTC. As protein: CASSHPTGSAKNIQYF.